Listed here is a single T cell receptor beta chain. In this sample, this clone turned up a few times. The antigen this receptor binds is unknown. No much larger clone exists at a distance of one base, and base qualities are not known. This sample was included in a study of beta chain features in type 1 diabetes (dated by TCRdb to 2017 to 2018). Study-wide context: Patients and healthy donors did not differ in mean age, gender distribution, total cell number or subset yield. A total of 90 million to 140 million sorted cells were examined across all samples, and RNA yield correlated strongly with the number of cells per subset. The study compared the TCRB repertoires of sorted circulating CD4+ T cell subsets in recently diagnosed type 1 diabetes patients with those in matched healthy donors. Regulatory and stem cell-like memory subsets were obtained from only 8 patients and roughly 8 healthy donors, while naive and central memory subsets were obtained from all 30 or so donors.

The entire isolated RNA was reverse transcribed using the High Capacity cDNA Reverse Transcription Kit, and thus expressed TCRB transcripts were sequenced. Deep immunoSEQ sequencing was applied to naive, central memory and regulatory T cell samples, giving an average of approximately 3.8 million total reads per sample. Sorted cells were lysed in RLT buffer and RNA was extracted with DNase-treated RNeasy Micro or Mini kits, depending on cell number. Each cell subset was processed separately to prevent cross-contamination, with patient and healthy donor samples processed together. TCRB sequences were amplified from cDNA with the immunoSEQ multiplex PCR, producing 87-bp fragments spanning the CDR3 region. The amplicons were sequenced using the Illumina HiSeq platform. On the study's bioinformatics: PCR bias was computationally corrected using synthetic template baselines, reads within Hamming distance 2 were collapsed, and singletons that could not be merged were discarded. Reads were aligned to IMGT to assign V, D and J genes, CDR3 length, and insertions or deletions at six rearrangement sites. Clonotype counts were normalized to sorted cell number within each subset before computing true diversity and Gini coefficients with the tcR R package. The overlap coefficient, calculated on TCRB nucleotide sequences, was used to measure repertoire sharing. As a proxy for the pre-selection repertoire, out-of-frame TCRB sequences from naive cells were analyzed. TCRdb mirrors the immuneACCESS table, restricted to in-frame sequences. Some clones are absent from its copies; in checked studies, under half trace to an unresolved V gene, and the reason for the others is unknown. That table furnishes V, J and clone size, whereas the DNA furnished D and trimming. The sample table lists some 410,000 clones, 11% of them with a count of one. Together, the top ten hold about 0.045% of the sample.

The germline V gene yields SGHDT for CDR1 and YYEEEE for CDR2. The CDR3, cysteine through phenylalanine, is 16 amino acids long. The kept DNA is CDR3 alone, 48 bases in frame from the first base. Trimming removed 4 bases from V and 1 base from J, leaving 15 bases between the germline ends. The paper as a whole reports these results and caveats: At VDJ recombination sites, patients with type 1 diabetes made fewer insertions and deleted more nucleotides, a pattern implying thymic rearrangement abnormalities. A moderate but significant shortening of TCRB CDR3 length was observed in type 1 diabetes patients in all four CD4+ subsets. PCR might favor shorter templates, but patient and control samples were amplified and corrected together, so any skew would affect both groups equally. Because small numbers of individuals were included in the HLA sub-analyses, any influence of HLA type on TCRB rearrangement was left unresolved. Naive, central memory and regulatory TCRB repertoires appeared to be more alike among patients than among healthy donors. Because cDNA was sequenced instead of genomic DNA, activated cells with high expression could be over-represented, although the groups did not differ in activation or CD3 levels.

A single peripheral blood draw of around 120 mL on average was collected from each donor into heparinised tubes. Using a panel that included CD45RO, CCR7, CD25, CD127, CD95 and CD27, naive, central memory, regulatory and stem cell-like memory CD4+ T cells were sorted on a BD FACSAria II. A purity above 95% was achieved for all sorted populations. Right away, PBMCs were isolated by Lymphoprep density gradient centrifugation and were stained directly, with no culture step. Samples were stained and sorted in pairs, with one healthy donor and one patient per experiment, so that batch effects were minimized.

This sequence originates from a woman aged 18 to 35 in good health. What was sequenced was naive CD4+ T cells from blood. The cell subset or site label corresponds to: true naive CD4+ T cells. Recombination linked TRBV5-6 to TRBJ2-1, and TRBD2 may be the D gene, going by 6 matching bases. The sequenced DNA: TGTGCCAGCAGCCCGTCGCGGGGTAAATCCTACAATGAGCAGTTCTTC. Its protein product is CASSPSRGKSYNEQFF.